This T cell receptor beta chain was observed in a study of T cell responses to AZD1222 COVID-19 vaccine. Study results and limitations: Repertoire samples came only from after the peak T cell response.

Points on this clone: Its antigen is unidentified.

Assay: immunoSEQ multiplex PCR; the TCRdb copy retains only in-frame clones and omits some. The data contain some 100,000 clones, around 90% of them singletons. Losses at the gene ends were 2 bases for V and 8 bases for J; bases not matched to a gene: 3. CDR3 size: 15 residues. From germline, CDR1 is SGHNT and CDR2 YYREEE (reference sequence). Source: peripheral blood, taken on day 0 of AZD1222 vaccination. This chain uses TRBV5-4 with TRBJ2-1; 14 bases align to TRBD2. The sequence was collected from an adult in good health. In DNA form, the CDR3 reads TGTGCCAGCAGCTTCCCGGGACTAGCGGGAGATGAGCAGTTCTTC. Amino acids: CASSFPGLAGDEQFF.